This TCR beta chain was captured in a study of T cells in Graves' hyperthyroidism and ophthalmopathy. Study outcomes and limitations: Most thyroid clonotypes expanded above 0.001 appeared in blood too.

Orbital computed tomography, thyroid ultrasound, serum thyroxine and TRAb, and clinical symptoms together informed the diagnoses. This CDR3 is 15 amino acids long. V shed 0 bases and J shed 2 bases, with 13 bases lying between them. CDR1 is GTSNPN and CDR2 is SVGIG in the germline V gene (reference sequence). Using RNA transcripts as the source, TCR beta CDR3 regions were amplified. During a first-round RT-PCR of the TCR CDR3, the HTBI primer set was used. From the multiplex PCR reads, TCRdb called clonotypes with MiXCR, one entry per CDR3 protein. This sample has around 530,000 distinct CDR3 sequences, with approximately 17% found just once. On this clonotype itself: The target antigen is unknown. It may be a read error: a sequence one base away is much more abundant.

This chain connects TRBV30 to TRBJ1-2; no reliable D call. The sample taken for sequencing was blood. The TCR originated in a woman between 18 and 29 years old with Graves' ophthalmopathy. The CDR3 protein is CAWSVERDANYGYTF. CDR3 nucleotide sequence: TGTGCCTGGAGTGTCGAACGGGATGCCAACTATGGCTACACCTTC.